This TCR beta chain was identified during a study of T cell repertoires in cytomegalovirus infection. Looking at the study overall: Use of recently identified HLA-C-restricted and well-studied HLA-B-restricted CMV epitopes was part of the study. Signatures in public TCR beta sequences pointed to both CMV infection and matching HLA type.

Regarding this clonotype: Antigen unknown.

CDR3 length: 17 residues. Per the germline V gene, CDR1 is LNHDA and CDR2 is SQIVND (reference sequence). The V and J ends lost 5 bases and 2 bases respectively, with 20 bases between them. TCRdb used MiXCR to reprocess the reads, holding one entry per CDR3 protein. The sample has roughly 920,000 distinct CDR3 sequences; around 30% are singletons. Study-level findings and limits: Carriers of CMV and the relevant HLA type were discriminated by public TCR beta frequency.

The chain couples TRBV19 to TRBJ2-3, with a tentative D call TRBD1 (6 bases). The clonotype comes from a human donor in good health (CMV status not recorded). Some clones in this sample may be carry-over from other donors' samples. Sequenced material: cultured CD8+ T cells from PBMCs, taken from culture after CMV antigen stimulation. CDR3 in amino acids: CASSYPGEQGFTDTQYF. CDR3 in DNA: TGTGCCAGTAGTTACCCGGGTGAACAGGGTTTCACAGATACGCAGTATTTT.